These T cell receptor beta chains were read from a single sample in a study of cytomegalovirus exposure and HLA in healthy donors. Method: immunoSEQ multiplex PCR; TCRdb's copy keeps in-frame clones and lacks some. The profile shows tens of thousands of clones, roughly two thirds of them singletons. The sample was PBMCs. The receptors derive from a human donor in good health. Each CDR3 is given with its conserved first and last residue. Each record gives: clone size, J gene, D gene, V gene, CDR3 protein, CDR3 DNA. A D gene is named only where the DNA matches it firmly. Clone size is not always given. Where it is, it says once, few, many or a class for expanded clones.

abundance: few
j_gene: TRBJ1-1
d_gene: NA
v_gene: TRBV4-3
CDR3aa: CASSQAGGRDTEAFF
CDR3nt: TGCGCCAGCAGCCAAGCGGGGGGGAGGGACACTGAAGCTTTCTTT

abundance: NA
j_gene: TRBJ1-1
d_gene: TRBD1
v_gene: TRBV5-1
CDR3aa: CASSLVRGLRTEAFF
CDR3nt: TGCGCCAGCAGCTTGGTAAGGGGGCTGCGAACTGAAGCTTTCTTT

abundance: NA
j_gene: TRBJ1-4
d_gene: NA
v_gene: TRBV19
CDR3aa: CASSSFRTATNEKLFF
CDR3nt: TGTGCCAGTAGTTCCTTTAGGACAGCAACTAATGAAAAACTGTTTTTT

abundance: NA
j_gene: TRBJ2-4
d_gene: TRBD2
v_gene: TRBV5-1
CDR3aa: CASRAGDNNIQYF
CDR3nt: TGCGCCAGCCGAGCGGGGGACAATAACATTCAGTACTTC

abundance: NA
j_gene: TRBJ1-5
d_gene: TRBD1
v_gene: TRBV4-1
CDR3aa: CASSLVQGLSNQPQHF
CDR3nt: TGCGCCAGCAGCCTTGTACAGGGGCTCAGCAATCAGCCCCAGCATTTT

abundance: few
j_gene: TRBJ2-1
d_gene: NA
v_gene: TRBV5-1
CDR3aa: CASSLDRGGDEQFF
CDR3nt: TGCGCCAGCAGCTTGGACAGGGGAGGCGATGAGCAGTTCTTC

abundance: few
j_gene: TRBJ1-1
d_gene: TRBD1
v_gene: TRBV5-1
CDR3aa: CASSLHNDRVNTEAFF
CDR3nt: TGCGCCAGCAGCTTACACAACGACAGGGTCAACACTGAAGCTTTCTTT

abundance: NA
j_gene: TRBJ1-3
d_gene: NA
v_gene: TRBV5-1
CDR3aa: CASSLVPQGLAGNTIYF
CDR3nt: TGCGCCAGCAGCTTGGTGCCCCAGGGGCTCGCTGGAAACACCATATATTTT

abundance: NA
j_gene: TRBJ1-1
d_gene: NA
v_gene: TRBV4-3
CDR3aa: CASSQELARDTEAFF
CDR3nt: TGCGCCAGCAGCCAAGAATTGGCCAGGGACACTGAAGCTTTCTTT

abundance: NA
j_gene: TRBJ1-1
d_gene: NA
v_gene: TRBV6-5
CDR3aa: CASSPSTGFAEAFF
CDR3nt: TGTGCCAGCAGTCCGAGTACAGGGTTCGCTGAAGCTTTCTTT

abundance: NA
j_gene: TRBJ1-2
d_gene: NA
v_gene: TRBV19
CDR3aa: CASSSIEGRYNYGYTF
CDR3nt: TGTGCCAGTAGCTCAATAGAGGGCAGATATAACTATGGCTACACCTTC

abundance: few
j_gene: TRBJ1-2
d_gene: NA
v_gene: TRBV9
CDR3aa: CASSGGPGGFYGYTF
CDR3nt: TGTGCCAGCAGCGGAGGCCCCGGGGGATTCTATGGCTACACCTTC

abundance: NA
j_gene: TRBJ2-1
d_gene: TRBD2
v_gene: TRBV4-1
CDR3aa: CASSHIAGGNNEQFF
CDR3nt: TGCGCCAGCAGCCACATAGCGGGGGGTAACAATGAGCAGTTCTTC

abundance: NA
j_gene: TRBJ2-3
d_gene: NA
v_gene: TRBV7-3
CDR3aa: CASSLSRGYTSTDTQYF
CDR3nt: TGTGCCAGCAGCTTATCCAGGGGCTATACTAGCACAGATACGCAGTATTTT

abundance: few
j_gene: TRBJ2-2
d_gene: NA
v_gene: TRBV5-1
CDR3aa: CASSQSLGLGTGELFF
CDR3nt: TGCGCCAGCAGCCAGAGCCTAGGTCTCGGCACCGGGGAGCTGTTTTTT

abundance: few
j_gene: TRBJ2-6
d_gene: NA
v_gene: TRBV13
CDR3aa: CASSLRGNGANVLTF
CDR3nt: TGTGCCAGCAGCTTACGGGGGAATGGGGCCAACGTCCTGACTTTC